One sample yielded the 24 T cell receptor beta chains listed below, sequenced in a study of control samples from healthy donors and cancer patients. Some clones are missing from TCRdb's copy, which holds only in-frame ones; the method was immunoSEQ multiplex PCR. Of over 100,000 clones listed, roughly 90% were seen once; the top ten hold 2% to 2.5%. The sequencing sample was made of blood. Receptor source: a woman in her fifties or sixties in good health.

The rearrangement joins TRBV6-6 to TRBJ2-3; possible D gene TRBD1, 7 bases. The V gene's germline CDR1 is MNHNY and CDR2 SVGAGI (reference sequence). This CDR3 has 14 residues. Between the trimmed V and J ends, which lost 2 bases and 4 bases, there was a span of 10 bases. The CDR3 sequence: CASSYQGEADTQYF. The CDR3 nucleotides read TGTGCCAGCAGTTACCAGGGGGAGGCAGATACGCAGTATTTT.

CDR3 residues: CASRTGFTGGYTF. The CDR3 DNA is TGTGCCAGCAGGACAGGGTTCACAGGAGGCTACACCTTC. The J gene is TRBJ1-2, the V gene TRBV3-1 (or the pseudogene TRBV3-2), with TRBD1 identical over 7 bases. The V segment lost 6 bases and the J segment 8 bases; nucleotides outside the gene matches: 9. This CDR3 is built from 13 residues. The germline V gene encodes CDR1 LGHDT and CDR2 YNNKEL (reference sequence).

V usage is TRBV27 and J usage is TRBJ2-2; 11 bases are shared with TRBD2. This CDR3 region has 14 residues. Unmatched junction bases numbered 3, after V lost 8 bases and J lost 4 bases. Looked up from germline, CDR1 is MNHEY and CDR2 is SMNVEV (reference sequence). CDR3 coding DNA: TGTGCCAGCGGGACTAGCGGTTTCACCGGGGAGCTGTTTTTT. This translates into CASGTSGFTGELFF.

This rearrangement joins TRBV5-1 to TRBJ1-1; a possible D gene is TRBD1 (5 bases). The CDR3 is made up of 14 amino acids. V gave up 2 bases and J gave up 8 bases, with 16 bases separating them. Germline V CDR1 and CDR2: SGHRS, YFSETQ. CDR3 nucleotide sequence: TGCGCCAGCAGCTTTCTTGACAGTAAGACAGAAGCTTTCTTT. Its translation is CASSFLDSKTEAFF.

The chain couples TRBV5-1 to TRBJ1-1; possible D gene TRBD1, 5 bases. CDR1 is SGHRS and CDR2 is YFSETQ in the germline V gene. CDR3 length: 15 amino acids. Trimming removed 4 bases at V and 1 base at J, with 14 bases between. This CDR3 reads CASSPAGRTNTEAFF. The CDR3, as DNA: TGCGCCAGCAGCCCGGCGGGACGGACGAACACTGAAGCTTTCTTT.

The rearrangement uses TRBV28 and TRBJ2-2; TRBD2 might be the D (6 bases). CDR1 and CDR2 (germline): MDHEN, SYDVKM. V lost 3 bases to trimming and J lost 4 bases, with 9 bases between them. The CDR3 loop spans 14 amino acids. The DNA of the CDR3 is TGTGCCAGCAGTTTGGTCGGGGGCACCGGGGAGCTGTTTTTT. This sequence encodes CASSLVGGTGELFF.

The chain uses TRBV28 and TRBJ2-3, with D tentatively TRBD2 (6 bases). Germline CDR1 is MDHEN and CDR2 is SYDVKM. This CDR3 spans 15 amino acids. The germline V and J ends were trimmed by 6 bases and 2 bases, with 15 bases remaining between them. Here the CDR3 DNA reads TGTGCCAGCAGCACCGGGAGCAAAACCACAGATACGCAGTATTTT. Protein product: CASSTGSKTTDTQYF.

This clone appeared once. The V and J genes are TRBV6-5 and TRBJ1-1, with unresolved D. The V and J ends lost 6 bases and 7 bases respectively, with 15 bases between them. The CDR3 is made up of 13 amino acids. Germline lookup yields CDR1 MNHEY and CDR2 SVGAGI. The CDR3 protein is CASRGRVLDEAFF. CDR3 bases: TGTGCCAGCAGAGGGAGGGTGTTGGATGAAGCTTTCTTT.

The chain has TRBV6-5 and TRBJ1-1, with D possibly being TRBD1 (5 bases). Germline values: CDR1 MNHEY, CDR2 SVGAGI. With 6 bases removed from V and 11 bases from J, the gap between germline ends came to 16 bases. This CDR3 spans 12 amino acids. The CDR3 reads CASSTGVGGAFF. CDR3 bases: TGTGCCAGCAGCACGGGGGTAGGTGGGGCTTTCTTT.

The V gene is TRBV28, the J gene TRBJ1-1, with TRBD1 matching 8 bases. The germline V gene has CDR1 MDHEN and CDR2 SYDVKM. The junction had 11 bases not matched to a gene; V was cut back by 7 bases and J by 10 bases. This CDR3 contains 13 residues. The CDR3 sequence is CASNLQGALGAFF. In DNA form, the CDR3 reads TGTGCCAGCAACTTGCAGGGGGCGCTGGGAGCTTTCTTT.

DNA for the CDR3: TGCGCCAGCAGCCAAGGGAACGGGGGGGCTGGGGAGACCCAGTACTTC. Translation gives CASSQGNGGAGETQYF. The chain employs TRBV4-1 and TRBJ2-5, with 8 nucleotides matching TRBD2. From germline, CDR1 is MGHRA and CDR2 YSYEKL. This CDR3 comprises 16 residues. V was pared by 1 base and J by 5 bases, with 9 bases of the junction left unmatched.

The chain couples TRBV3-1 (or the pseudogene TRBV3-2) to TRBJ2-3; 8 positions match TRBD2. Germline V gives CDR1 LGHDT, CDR2 YNNKEL (reference sequence). The trim removed 0 bases at V and 1 base at J, leaving 9 bases unmatched. CDR3 length equals 18 residues. The CDR3 loop is CASSQDLVRGLGTDTQYF. The CDR3 DNA sequence: TGTGCCAGCAGCCAAGATCTGGTTAGGGGACTAGGCACAGATACGCAGTATTTT.

J is TRBJ1-5 and V is TRBV27, with D maybe TRBD1 (5 bases). CDR1 and CDR2 from the germline V gene are MNHEY and SMNVEV (reference sequence). The CDR3 has 15 residues. The V end was cut by 9 bases, the J end by 1 base, with 16 bases between. The CDR3: CASARGAGSNQPQHF. The CDR3 DNA is TGTGCCAGTGCTAGAGGGGCAGGGAGCAATCAGCCCCAGCATTTT.

The V and J genes are TRBV30 and TRBJ2-5; no clear D. CDR1 is GTSNPN and CDR2 is SVGIG in the germline V gene (reference sequence). This CDR3 is 14 amino acids long. The germline V and J ends were trimmed by 0 bases and 1 base, with 9 bases remaining between them. The CDR3 nucleotides read TGTGCCTGGAGTGTCTCTGTCTTCCAAGAGACCCAGTACTTC. Its protein is CAWSVSVFQETQYF.

The chain combines TRBV2 with TRBJ1-2; D may be TRBD1 (5 bases). The CDR3 totals 13 residues. Trimming cost V 3 bases and J 2 bases, with 7 bases left between them. CDR1 and CDR2 (germline): SNHLY, FYNNEI. CDR3 loop: CASSEGDNYGYTF. CDR3 nucleotide sequence: TGTGCCAGCAGTGAGGGGGACAACTATGGCTACACCTTC.

The genes are TRBV6-6 and TRBJ1-6; a possible D gene is TRBD1 (5 bases). The V end was cut by 4 bases, the J end by 9 bases, with 13 bases between. The germline gives CDR1 MNHNY, CDR2 SVGAGI (reference sequence). The CDR3 length is 14 residues. Here the CDR3 DNA reads TGTGCCAGCAGTTCAGGACAAGAGGTTTCACCCCTCCACTTT. This gives the protein CASSSGQEVSPLHF.

V is TRBV5-6 and J is TRBJ1-6; TRBD1 matches at 8 bases. Germline loops: CDR1 SGHDT, CDR2 YYEEEE. The CDR3 runs to 14 residues. The ends lost 4 bases at V and 4 bases at J; junction bases unmatched: 1. CDR3 coding DNA: TGTGCCAGCAGCAGGGACAGGTATAATTCACCCCTCCACTTT. This translates into CASSRDRYNSPLHF.

The V gene is TRBV5-8, the J gene TRBJ1-5, with D tentatively TRBD1 (6 bases). From germline, CDR1 is SGHTS and CDR2 YDEGEE. The ends were cut back, 0 bases at V and 2 bases at J, with 18 bases in the middle. The length of the CDR3 is 18 residues. The DNA for the CDR3 is TGTGCCAGCAGCTTGGCGAGTGGGGGCGCTGGCGGCAATCAGCCCCAGCATTTT. Translation: CASSLASGGAGGNQPQHF.

The chain is built from TRBV27 and TRBJ1-2; TRBD1 matches at 9 bases. CDR1 and CDR2 (germline): MNHEY, SMNVEV (reference sequence). This CDR3 contains 14 residues. J was trimmed by 4 bases and V by 6 bases; bases with no gene match: 6. CDR3 DNA sequence: TGTGCCAGCAGCCGGACAGGGGATAGCTATGGCTACACCTTC. This encodes CASSRTGDSYGYTF.

V usage is TRBV3-1 (or the pseudogene TRBV3-2) and J usage is TRBJ1-5; perhaps TRBD1 as D (6 bases). V gave up 3 bases and J gave up 2 bases, with 11 bases separating them. Germline V gene lookup returns CDR1 LGHDT and CDR2 YNNKEL (reference sequence). This CDR3 region has 15 residues. The CDR3 reads CASSQGAFGNQPQHF. The DNA of the CDR3 is TGTGCCAGCAGCCAGGGGGCGTTTGGCAATCAGCCCCAGCATTTT.

The J gene is TRBJ2-3, the V gene TRBV6-2 or TRBV6-3; D is unclear. Trimming cost V 5 bases and J 4 bases, with 7 bases left between them. This CDR3 comprises 12 residues. Germline V lookup: CDR1 MNHEY, CDR2 SVGEGT. CDR3: CASSPSADTQYF. CDR3 DNA sequence: TGTGCCAGCAGTCCGAGCGCAGATACGCAGTATTTT.

The chain has TRBV11-2 and TRBJ1-2; a weak D match, TRBD1 (5 bases). The ends were cut back, 6 bases at V and 2 bases at J, with 10 bases in the middle. In germline, CDR1 is SGHAT, CDR2 FQNNGV. This CDR3 region has 13 residues. The CDR3 region has the DNA TGTGCCAGCAGTCCTCGGACAAACTATGGCTACACCTTC. This sequence encodes CASSPRTNYGYTF.

The rearrangement links TRBV28 to TRBJ2-3; the match to TRBD2 covers 11 bases. This CDR3 has 15 residues. CDR1 is MDHEN and CDR2 is SYDVKM in the germline V gene. V lost 6 bases, J lost 2 bases, and 4 bases stayed unmatched. CDR3 sequence: CASRASGRTTDTQYF. CDR3 DNA sequence: TGTGCCAGCAGGGCTAGCGGGAGGACCACAGATACGCAGTATTTT.

The genes are TRBV7-8 and TRBJ2-2; no reliable D call. Trimming took off 10 bases at V and 4 bases at J, with 10 bases between the two ends. The CDR3 length is 12 residues. In germline, CDR1 is SGHVS, CDR2 FQNEAQ. CDR3 residues: CATQDRTGELFF. In nucleotides, the CDR3 is TGTGCCACCCAAGACCGCACCGGGGAGCTGTTTTTT.